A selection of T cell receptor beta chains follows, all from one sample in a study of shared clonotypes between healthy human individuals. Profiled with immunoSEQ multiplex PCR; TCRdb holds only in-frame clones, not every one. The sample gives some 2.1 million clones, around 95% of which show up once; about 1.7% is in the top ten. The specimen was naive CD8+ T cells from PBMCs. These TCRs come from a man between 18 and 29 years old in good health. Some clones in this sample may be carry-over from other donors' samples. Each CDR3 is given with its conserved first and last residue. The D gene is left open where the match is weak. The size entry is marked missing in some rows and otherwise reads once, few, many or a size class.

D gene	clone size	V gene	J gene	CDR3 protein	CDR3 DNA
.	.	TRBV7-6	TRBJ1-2	CASSHTLGDGYTF	TGTGCCAGCAGCCACACTCTTGGGGATGGCTACACCTTC
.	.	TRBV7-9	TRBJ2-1	CASSPPWTNNEQFF	TGTGCCAGCAGCCCCCCTTGGACGAACAATGAGCAGTTCTTC
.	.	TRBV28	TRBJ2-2	CASQTLRGAGELFF	TGTGCCAGCCAGACCTTAAGGGGGGCCGGGGAGCTGTTTTTT
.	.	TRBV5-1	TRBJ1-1	CASSDSNTEAFF	TGCGCCAGCAGCGACTCTAACACTGAAGCTTTCTTT
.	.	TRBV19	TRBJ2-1	CASSIASWGEQFF	TGTGCCAGTAGTATAGCATCCTGGGGGGAGCAGTTCTTC
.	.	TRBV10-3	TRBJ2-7	CAISEFAGSYEQYF	TGTGCCATCAGTGAGTTTGCGGGCTCCTACGAGCAGTACTTC
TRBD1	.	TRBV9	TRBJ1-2	CASSERSGTGIYGYTF	TGTGCCAGCAGCGAACGGTCCGGGACAGGGATCTATGGCTACACCTTC
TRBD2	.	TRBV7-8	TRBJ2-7	CASSVGTSGSQYEQYF	TGTGCCAGCAGCGTCGGGACTAGCGGGAGTCAGTACGAGCAGTACTTC
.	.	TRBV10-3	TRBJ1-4	CAISESGWKLFF	TGTGCCATCAGTGAGTCAGGGTGGAAACTGTTTTTT
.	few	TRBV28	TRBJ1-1	CASSFTPGYPIGTEAFF	TGTGCCAGCAGTTTCACGCCCGGGTACCCTATCGGGACTGAAGCTTTCTTT
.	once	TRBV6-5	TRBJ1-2	CASSHNMINGYTF	TGTGCCAGCAGCCACAATATGATCAATGGCTACACCTTC
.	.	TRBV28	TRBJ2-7	CASSFRDRQNEQYF	TGTGCCAGCAGTTTTCGGGACCGTCAGAACGAGCAGTACTTC
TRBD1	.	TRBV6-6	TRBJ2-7	CASSSRQGETYEQYF	TGTGCCAGCAGTTCGCGACAGGGGGAGACCTACGAGCAGTACTTC
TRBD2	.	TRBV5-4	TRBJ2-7	CASSSPGSGRSYEQYF	TGTGCCAGCAGCTCGCCAGGTAGCGGGCGTTCCTACGAGCAGTACTTC
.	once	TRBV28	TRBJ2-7	CASSFQSAVGLEDSTAYEQYF	TGTGCCAGCAGTTTCCAATCAGCTGTGGGCCTGGAGGACAGTACGGCCTACGAGCAGTACTTC
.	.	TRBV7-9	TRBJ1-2	CASSAERYGYTF	TGTGCCAGCAGCGCGGAACGCTATGGCTACACCTTC
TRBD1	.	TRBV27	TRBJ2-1	CASSIQGFSSYNEQFF	TGTGCCAGCAGTATACAGGGGTTTAGCTCCTACAATGAGCAGTTCTTC
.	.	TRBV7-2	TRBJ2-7	CASVTSAFGTVDYEQYF	TGTGCCAGCGTCACGTCCGCGTTTGGGACGGTCGACTACGAGCAGTACTTC
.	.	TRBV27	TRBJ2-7	CASSLRATYEQYF	TGTGCCAGCAGTTTGCGGGCGACCTACGAGCAGTACTTC
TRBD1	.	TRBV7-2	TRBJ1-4	CASSFRTGLNEKLFF	TGTGCCAGCAGCTTCCGGACAGGTCTTAATGAAAAACTGTTTTTT
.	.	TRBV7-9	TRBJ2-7	CASSLVETESSYEQYF	TGTGCCAGCAGCTTAGTGGAGACGGAGAGCTCCTACGAGCAGTACTTC
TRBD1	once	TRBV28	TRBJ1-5	CASSPGQYNQPQHF	TGTGCCAGCAGTCCGGGACAGTACAATCAGCCCCAGCATTTT
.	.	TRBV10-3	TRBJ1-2	CAISGGGPLDGYTF	TGTGCCATCAGTGGAGGGGGGCCCCTGGATGGCTACACCTTC
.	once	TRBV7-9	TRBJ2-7	CASSLPGEDHEQYF	TGTGCCAGCAGCTTACCAGGGGAGGACCACGAGCAGTACTTC
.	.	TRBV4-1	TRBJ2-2	CASRAPPTTGELFF	TGCGCCAGCCGAGCGCCACCTACTACCGGGGAGCTGTTTTTT
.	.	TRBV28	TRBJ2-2	CASSPTVNTGELFF	TGTGCCAGCAGTCCGACAGTGAACACCGGGGAGCTGTTTTTT
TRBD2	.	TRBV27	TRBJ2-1	CASSARLADTYNEQFF	TGTGCCAGCAGTGCGCGACTAGCGGACACCTACAATGAGCAGTTCTTC
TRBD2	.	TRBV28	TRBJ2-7	CASSLLAGEYEQYF	TGTGCCAGCAGTTTACTAGCGGGAGAATACGAGCAGTACTTC
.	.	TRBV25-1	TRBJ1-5	CASSDGSRQIQHF	TGTGCCAGCAGTGACGGCTCCCGCCAGATCCAGCATTTT
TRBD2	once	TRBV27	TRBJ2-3	CASSFAASGRADTQYF	TGTGCCAGCAGTTTTGCGGCTAGCGGGAGGGCCGATACGCAGTATTTT
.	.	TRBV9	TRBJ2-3	CASSARQGGETDTQYF	TGTGCCAGCAGCGCACGACAGGGAGGGGAGACAGATACGCAGTATTTT
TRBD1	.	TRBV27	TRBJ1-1	CASSRRQGTEAFF	TGTGCCAGCAGCCGAAGACAGGGAACTGAAGCTTTCTTT
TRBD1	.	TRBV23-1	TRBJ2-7	CASSQYRDSIYEQYF	TGCGCCAGCAGTCAATACCGGGACAGTATTTACGAGCAGTACTTC
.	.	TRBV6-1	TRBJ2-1	CASSEGGWVASHYNEQFF	TGTGCCAGCAGTGAAGGGGGCTGGGTAGCGTCTCACTACAATGAGCAGTTCTTC
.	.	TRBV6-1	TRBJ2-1	CASSEGAWGLSDNEQFF	TGTGCCAGCAGTGAAGGGGCCTGGGGGCTGAGCGACAATGAGCAGTTCTTC
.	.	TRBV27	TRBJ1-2	CASSLRVGDYGYTF	TGTGCCAGCAGTTTAAGGGTAGGAGACTATGGCTACACCTTC
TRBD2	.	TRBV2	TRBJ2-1	CASRDTSGAYNEQFF	TGTGCCAGCAGGGATACTAGCGGGGCATACAATGAGCAGTTCTTC
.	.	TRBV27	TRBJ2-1	CASWAGIYNEQFF	TGTGCCAGCTGGGCGGGGATCTACAATGAGCAGTTCTTC
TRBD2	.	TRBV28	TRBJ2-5	CASSLGLAGIPQETQYF	TGTGCCAGCAGTTTAGGGCTAGCGGGAATCCCCCAAGAGACCCAGTACTTC
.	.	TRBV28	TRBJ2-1	CASSQTSWGSYNEQFF	TGTGCCAGCAGCCAGACCTCATGGGGCTCCTACAATGAGCAGTTCTTC
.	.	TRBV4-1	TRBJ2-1	CASSQAPSVNEQFF	TGCGCCAGCAGCCAGGCGCCTAGCGTCAATGAGCAGTTCTTC
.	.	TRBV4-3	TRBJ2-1	CASSQAEWEEDVNEQFF	TGCGCCAGCAGCCAAGCCGAGTGGGAGGAGGACGTTAATGAGCAGTTCTTC
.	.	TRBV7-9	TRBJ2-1	CASSSPPGRGRGPYNEQFF	TGTGCCAGCAGCTCCCCCCCTGGGAGGGGGCGCGGGCCCTACAATGAGCAGTTCTTC
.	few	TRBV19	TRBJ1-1	CASTEWTDTEAFF	TGTGCCAGTACCGAATGGACGGACACTGAAGCTTTCTTT
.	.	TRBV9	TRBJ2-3	CASSVVSTDTQYF	TGTGCCAGCAGCGTAGTTAGCACAGATACGCAGTATTTT
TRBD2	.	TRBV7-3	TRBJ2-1	CASSPTSGASNEQFF	TGTGCCAGCAGCCCCACTAGCGGAGCTTCCAATGAGCAGTTCTTC
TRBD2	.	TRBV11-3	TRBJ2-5	CASSLEGTSVDQETQYF	TGTGCCAGCAGCTTAGAGGGGACTAGCGTAGACCAAGAGACCCAGTACTTC
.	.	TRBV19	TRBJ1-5	CASTSAEANQPQHF	TGTGCCAGTACCTCGGCGGAGGCTAATCAGCCCCAGCATTTT
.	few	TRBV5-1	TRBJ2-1	CASSFTITNEQFF	TGCGCCAGCAGCTTCACGATCACCAATGAGCAGTTCTTC
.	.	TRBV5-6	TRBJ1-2	CASSLYLQGSWGYTF	TGTGCCAGCAGCTTGTATCTCCAGGGAAGTTGGGGCTACACCTTC
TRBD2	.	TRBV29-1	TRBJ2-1	CSVEPSGRALNEQFF	TGCAGCGTTGAGCCCAGCGGGAGGGCCCTCAATGAGCAGTTCTTC